A selection of T cell receptor beta chains follows, all from one sample in a study of shared clonotypes between healthy human individuals. TCRdb's table, derived via immunoSEQ multiplex PCR, lists solely in-frame clones and lacks some. The table includes 600,000 to 800,000 clones, over 60% detected once. Material: memory CD4+ T cells sorted from blood. All receptors come from a woman aged 25 to 39 in good health. CDR3s include the opening cysteine and the closing phenylalanine or tryptophan. A D gene is named only where the DNA matches it firmly.

d_gene	v_gene	j_gene	CDR3aa
NA	TRBV6-1	TRBJ1-5	CASSEPAGARNQPQHF
TRBD1	TRBV5-1	TRBJ2-3	CASSKGTGPTDTQYF
NA	TRBV2	TRBJ1-5	CASRRGGGVTQPQHF
NA	TRBV7-9	TRBJ1-2	CASSPSTGGFDLGYGYTF
NA	TRBV2	TRBJ1-5	CASSVDGEGQPQHF
NA	TRBV10-2	TRBJ2-1	CASSRGGSYNEQFF
NA	TRBV5-6	TRBJ1-2	CASRRSYGYTF
TRBD1	TRBV18	TRBJ2-4	CASSSGTGMAKNIQYF
NA	TRBV5-1	TRBJ2-1	CASSMDNEQFF
TRBD1	TRBV30	TRBJ1-4	CAWGTGTGDEKLFF
NA	TRBV7-9	TRBJ1-4	CASSLEADNEKLFF
TRBD2	TRBV5-1	TRBJ2-7	CASSYLAGEGYEQYF
NA	TRBV7-9	TRBJ2-5	CASRSSGETQYF
NA	TRBV5-6	TRBJ2-3	CASSPVGSTDTQYF
NA	TRBV28	TRBJ2-7	CASSFGGASYEQYF
TRBD2	TRBV7-2	TRBJ2-3	CASSLGLSDTQYF
TRBD1	TRBV28	TRBJ1-2	CASSLQGARGYTF
TRBD1	TRBV6-5	TRBJ2-7	CASSSRGQGVYEQYF
NA	TRBV19	TRBJ1-4	CASNDRTNEKLFF
TRBD2	TRBV4-1	TRBJ2-1	CASSQDPPLQRGYNEQFF
TRBD2	TRBV7-2	TRBJ2-3	CASSSERGSTDTQYF
TRBD2	TRBV7-8	TRBJ2-1	CASSTTRTSGRRYFNEQFF
NA	TRBV7-9	TRBJ2-1	CASSFSGTYNEQFF
NA	TRBV2	TRBJ2-2	CASSPQGSGELFF
NA	TRBV19	TRBJ1-5	CASSMSAAVMPQHF
TRBD1	TRBV4-1	TRBJ1-4	CASSPTGINEKLFF
TRBD1	TRBV6-1	TRBJ1-2	CASKDRVYGYTF
NA	TRBV5-1	TRBJ2-1	CASRFLGNEQFF
NA	TRBV28	TRBJ1-5	CASSSYRRGSHQPQHF
TRBD1	TRBV27	TRBJ2-7	CASSFSDRATYEQYF
NA	TRBV21-1	TRBJ1-1	CASSKPPGSNTEAFF
TRBD1	TRBV27	TRBJ2-5	CASSLTGGSPETQYF
NA	TRBV4-1	TRBJ2-7	CASSRDPGPYEQYF
TRBD1	TRBV5-7	TRBJ1-1	CASSLAGGDRAHTEAFF
NA	TRBV7-2	TRBJ2-1	CATLPTVVGTSYNEQFF
NA	TRBV30	TRBJ2-2	CAWSPGGGRGTGELFF
NA	TRBV7-9	TRBJ2-3	CASSIETDTQYF
NA	TRBV21-1	TRBJ2-1	CASINRGTYNEQFF
NA	TRBV2	TRBJ2-6	CASSFSSGANVLTF
NA	TRBV7-9	TRBJ1-1	CASSQSGGTEAFF
NA	TRBV7-3	TRBJ2-7	CASSLKFSPSYEQYF
NA	TRBV5-1	TRBJ2-7	CASTLADAAYEQYF
TRBD2	TRBV19	TRBJ2-1	CASSMSSGRGYNEQFF
NA	TRBV11-2	TRBJ2-3	CASSQGLSTDTQYF